These 26 T cell receptor beta chains came from one sample sequenced in a study of CD8 T cells in ankylosing spondylitis. Points from the study as a whole: About eight highly homologous variants made up a TCR beta motif that seemed to typify ankylosing spondylitis blood.

The antigens of these receptors remain unknown. TCRdb processed the 5' RACE reads anew with MiXCR; each CDR3 protein has one entry. The sample includes around 770,000 distinct CDR3 sequences, under 20% seen only once; the top ten take about a fifth. What was sequenced was blood, either unsorted or a sorted T cell fraction (not recorded which). The receptors were sampled from a male donor with ankylosing spondylitis.

A few counts support this clonotype. This chain joins TRBV6-1 and TRBJ1-6; possibly TRBD1 for D (5 bases). The CDR3 loop spans 14 amino acids. Trimming stripped 1 base from V and 9 bases from J, with 10 bases between. Germline values: CDR1 MNHNS, CDR2 SASEGT. DNA for the CDR3: TGTGCCAGCAGTGAAGGCCAAAGGGGTTCACCCCTCCACTTT. As protein: CASSEGQRGSPLHF.

The chain carries TRBV6-1 and TRBJ1-1, with a tentative D call TRBD1 (6 bases). The germline V gene has CDR1 MNHNS and CDR2 SASEGT. V lost 4 bases, J lost 3 bases, and 12 bases lay in between. This CDR3 contains 14 residues. Written as DNA, the CDR3 is TGTGCCAGCAGTGGTGGGACAACCTACACTGAAGCTTTCTTT. It yields the protein CASSGGTTYTEAFF.

This clonotype was detected ten times or more. The V and J genes are TRBV10-3 and TRBJ2-3, with 11 bases fitting TRBD2. The V gene end was trimmed by 6 bases and the J gene end by 6 bases; junction bases not matched to a gene: 8. There are 15 residues in the CDR3. The germline CDR1 and CDR2 sequences are ENHRY and SYGVKD. CDR3 in DNA: TGTGCCATCAGCGGACTAGCGGGTTTCATGGATACGCAGTATTTT. Residues: CAISGLAGFMDTQYF.

This clonotype was detected once. The chain carries TRBV3-1 and TRBJ2-3, with a tentative D call TRBD2 (6 bases). The V and J ends lost 1 base and 0 bases respectively, with 11 bases between them. The length of the CDR3 is 16 residues. Germline CDR1 LGHDT, CDR2 YNNKEL (reference sequence). The CDR3 sequence is CASSQVSGTSTDTQYF. CDR3 bases: TGTGCCAGCAGCCAAGTTAGCGGAACTAGCACAGATACGCAGTATTTT.

This clonotype was detected many times. The chain uses TRBV7-2 and TRBJ2-3; TRBD2 aligns across 9 bases. V lost 4 bases and J lost 1; bases outside the gene matches: 9. The CDR3 sequence is 17 residues long. The germline gives CDR1 SGHTA, CDR2 FQGNSA. As DNA, the CDR3 is TGTGCCAGCAGCTCCCCGGGACTAGCTCCCCGCACAGATACGCAGTATTTT. It encodes CASSSPGLAPRTDTQYF.

This clonotype was seen a few times. The chain joins TRBV5-1 to TRBJ2-2, with 8 bases aligning to TRBD1. Germline V gene lookup returns CDR1 SGHRS and CDR2 YFSETQ. CDR3 length equals 16 residues. J gave up 2 bases and V 4 bases, and 7 bases lay outside the gene matches. In nucleotides, the CDR3 is TGCGCCAGCAGCCCATTGACAGGGGCAAACACCGGGGAGCTGTTTTTT. Protein sequence: CASSPLTGANTGELFF.

The rearrangement joins TRBV12-3 or TRBV12-4 to TRBJ2-1; 7 bases align to TRBD2. The CDR3 is 16 residues long. Trimming at V came to 3 bases and at J to 5 bases, leaving 10 bases not matched to a gene. This CDR3 reads CASSLGGGRANNEQFF. DNA of the CDR3: TGTGCCAGCAGTTTGGGTGGCGGGAGAGCCAACAATGAGCAGTTCTTC.

The V call is TRBV20-1, the J call TRBJ2-7; TRBD2 matches 9 bases. The CDR3 length is 18 residues. The germline V gene encodes CDR1 DFQATT and CDR2 SNEGSKA (reference sequence). With 6 bases clipped from V and 0 bases from J, the junction kept 18 bases outside the gene matches. The CDR3 here is CSAPRTSGRTKTSYEQYF. The CDR3 bases are TGCAGTGCGCCACGGACCAGCGGGAGGACTAAAACCTCCTACGAGCAGTACTTC.

The chain joins TRBV4-3 to TRBJ2-3; 8 nucleotides match TRBD1. The germline V gene has CDR1 LGHNA and CDR2 YSLEER. CDR3 size: 17 residues. With 0 bases clipped from V and 4 bases from J, the junction kept 9 bases outside the gene matches. The CDR3 DNA sequence: TGCGCCAGCAGCCAAGATCGACAGGGGTCGGGGGCAGATACGCAGTATTTT. Its translation is CASSQDRQGSGADTQYF.

The table lists this clonotype with a few counts. CDR3 sequence: CASSWGRSGGTERDTQYF. In DNA, the CDR3 is TGTGCCAGCAGCTGGGGGAGGAGCGGGGGTACGGAACGAGATACGCAGTATTTT. The V gene is TRBV5-6, the J gene TRBJ2-3, with 8 bases lining up with TRBD2. Germline V CDR1 and CDR2: SGHDT, YYEEEE. The ends lost 3 bases at V and 5 bases at J; junction bases unmatched: 17. The length of the CDR3 is 18 residues.

This clonotype has only a few counts. This rearrangement joins TRBV28 to TRBJ1-2, with unresolved D. From germline, CDR1 is MDHEN and CDR2 SYDVKM. Trimming took off 8 bases at V and 2 bases at J, with 9 bases between the two ends. This CDR3 contains 12 residues. The CDR3 bases are TGTGCCAGCCTGACTGGAAACTATGGCTACACCTTC. Amino acids: CASLTGNYGYTF.

This clonotype was counted a few times. The chain is built from TRBV28 and TRBJ2-7; 12 bases map to TRBD1. This CDR3 contains 13 residues. Germline-derived CDR1 and CDR2 are MDHEN and SYDVKM. V gave up 5 bases and J gave up 5 bases; unmatched junction bases: 1. CDR3 residues: CASSGTGGDEQYF. The CDR3 DNA sequence: TGTGCCAGCAGTGGGACAGGGGGCGACGAGCAGTACTTC.

The CDR3 sequence: CSVVGAWGYGYTF. Here the CDR3 DNA reads TGCAGCGTTGTTGGGGCCTGGGGGTATGGCTACACCTTC. The gene calls are TRBV29-1 and TRBJ1-2; D perhaps matches TRBD1 (5 bases). Trimming took 4 bases from V and 5 from J, leaving 14 bases between them. Germline loops: CDR1 SQVTM, CDR2 ANQGSEA. The length of the CDR3 is 13 residues.

The chain carries TRBV20-1 and TRBJ2-3, with D perhaps being TRBD1 or TRBD2 (5 bases each). CDR3 length: 14 residues. The V gene's germline CDR1 is DFQATT and CDR2 SNEGSKA (reference sequence). V was pared by 3 bases and J by 2 bases, with 12 bases between. In DNA, the CDR3 is TGCAGTGCTAGTTGGCTGGGGGACACAGATACGCAGTATTTT. As protein: CSASWLGDTDTQYF.

The V call is TRBV5-6, the J call TRBJ1-1, with unresolved D. Germline CDR1 and CDR2: SGHDT and YYEEEE. This CDR3 has 13 residues. The V end was cut by 4 bases, the J end by 11 bases, with 18 bases between. The CDR3 nucleotides are TGTGCCAGCAGCCCAACTACGGTGGGATTGGCTTTCTTT. This codes for CASSPTTVGLAFF.

This clonotype showed up just a few times. The chain is built from TRBV5-1 and TRBJ2-5, with no clear D. Germline V CDR1 and CDR2: SGHRS, YFSETQ. The CDR3 totals 12 residues. Trimming shortened V by 0 bases and J by 7 bases, and 7 bases separated the two germline ends. Written as DNA, the CDR3 is TGCGCCAGCAGCTTGGCCACGGGGACCCAGTACTTC. This gives the protein CASSLATGTQYF.

This clonotype was observed a single time. The V call is TRBV27, the J call TRBJ1-1; no definite D call. Germline loops: CDR1 MNHEY, CDR2 SMNVEV (reference sequence). This CDR3 has 15 residues. V lost 6 bases to trimming and J lost 1 base, with 15 bases between them. The CDR3 loop reads CASRPTPYANTEAFF. The DNA of the CDR3 is TGTGCCAGCAGACCTACCCCGTACGCGAACACTGAAGCTTTCTTT.

This clonotype came up a few times. This chain connects TRBV3-1 to TRBJ1-1; D is perhaps TRBD1 (6 bases). V lost 6 bases and J 5 bases, leaving 16 bases between the germline ends. Germline V lookup: CDR1 LGHDT, CDR2 YNNKEL (reference sequence). The CDR3 covers 14 residues. The DNA for the CDR3 is TGTGCCAGCAGTTTCTTTCAAGGGGGTACTGAAGCTTTCTTT. It encodes CASSFFQGGTEAFF. Complete variable domain (other parts from reference TRBV3-1 and TRBJ1-1): DTAVSQTPKYLVTQMGNDKSIKCEQNLGHDTMYWYKQDSKKFLKIMFSYNNKELIINETVPNRFSPKSPDKAHLNLHINSLELGDSAVYFCASSFFQGGTEAFFGQGTRLTVV.

This clonotype showed up just a few times. V usage is TRBV12-3 or TRBV12-4 and J usage is TRBJ2-7; a possible D gene is TRBD1 (5 bases). There are 14 residues in the CDR3. V shed 2 bases and J shed 5 bases, with 13 bases lying between them. The CDR3 nucleotides are TGTGCCAGCAGTTTACGTCAGGGAATAGACGAGCAGTACTTC. Encoded protein: CASSLRQGIDEQYF.

This clonotype was counted a few times. The chain is built from TRBV7-2 and TRBJ2-2; a possible D gene is TRBD2 (5 bases). The CDR3 length is 15 residues. The V gene's germline CDR1 is SGHTA and CDR2 FQGNSA. V lost 5 bases, J lost 5 bases, and 15 bases lay in between. The CDR3 here is CASSPVAGLTGELFF. CDR3 sequence (DNA): TGTGCCAGCAGCCCGGTGGCGGGCCTGACCGGGGAGCTGTTTTTT.

This clonotype was recorded many times. One junction end disagrees with the germline gene, perhaps due to a read error. V usage is TRBV5-6 and J usage is TRBJ2-7, with 7 positions matching TRBD1. CDR3 size: 13 residues. Germline CDR1 is SGHDT and CDR2 is YYEEEE. The CDR3 protein is CASSLRQGYEQYF. CDR3 nucleotide sequence: TGCGCCAGCAGCCTCAGACAGGGCTACGAGCAGTACTTC.

The V and J genes are TRBV5-1 and TRBJ2-3, with unresolved D. Looked up from germline, CDR1 is SGHRS and CDR2 is YFSETQ. V was trimmed by 1 base and J by 0 bases, leaving 12 bases between them. The CDR3 covers 16 residues. The CDR3, as DNA: TGCGCCAGCAGCTTGTCTGGAGACCTCAGCACAGATACGCAGTATTTT. Translation gives CASSLSGDLSTDTQYF.

This clonotype was picked up a small number of times. This CDR3 is CATALRGGIETQYF. CDR3 nucleotides: TGTGCCACAGCCCTGAGGGGGGGTATCGAGACCCAGTACTTC. V is TRBV15 and J is TRBJ2-5; a possible D gene is TRBD2 (7 bases). CDR3 length: 14 residues. Germline loops: CDR1 LNHNV, CDR2 YYDKDF (reference sequence). V lost 9 bases to trimming and J lost 5 bases, with 19 bases between them.

The chain has TRBV6-1 and TRBJ1-2; 8 bases align to TRBD1. CDR3 length equals 15 residues. V dropped 3 bases and J dropped 8; count of bases not matched to a gene: 11. Germline CDR1 and CDR2: MNHNS and SASEGT. The CDR3 bases are TGTGCCAGCAGTGACCTGGGACAGGCCAATGGGGGCTACACCTTC. It translates to CASSDLGQANGGYTF.

This clonotype showed up just a few times. The rearrangement joins TRBV15 to TRBJ2-5, with D possibly being TRBD2 (6 bases). V dropped 5 bases and J dropped 4 bases, with 17 bases sitting between them. The CDR3 is 15 residues long. Germline lookup yields CDR1 LNHNV and CDR2 YYDKDF (reference sequence). The DNA of the CDR3 is TGTGCCACCAGCTTGGAGGGGTCGCCCCCAGAGACCCAGTACTTC. Its translation: CATSLEGSPPETQYF.

This clonotype appeared many times. The V call is TRBV5-1, the J call TRBJ2-7; 7 bases are shared with TRBD1. The V gene's germline CDR1 is SGHRS and CDR2 YFSETQ. With V trimmed by 7 bases and J by 3 bases, 10 bases remained unmatched. The CDR3 loop spans 14 amino acids. This CDR3 is CASARTGPDYEQYF. In DNA, the CDR3 is TGCGCCAGCGCCAGGACAGGCCCTGACTACGAGCAGTACTTC.